The present T cell receptor (beta chain) was sequenced within a study of shared clonotypes between healthy human individuals. Study-level points and caveats: Non-shared clonotypes were found to have lower generation probabilities than the clonotypes that were shared by all four of the sorted-subset donors. Estimated richness values were generally larger in naive subsets than in memory subsets.

The DNA input per sorted-subset replicate PCR was 200 to 250 ng, corresponding to some 30,000 T cell genomes. TCRdb's table, derived via immunoSEQ multiplex PCR, lists solely in-frame clones and lacks some. This table holds about 2.5 million clones, under 95% found once. This CDR3 has 13 residues. J was trimmed by 8 bases and V by 3 bases; bases with no gene match: 6. The V gene's germline CDR1 is LGHNT and CDR2 FRNRAP. Turning to this clone: Its specificity is unknown.

The sequence was obtained from a young man in good health. Some clones in this sample may be carry-over from other donors' samples. Material: naive CD4+ T cells from PBMCs. Subset given: CD45RA+ positively selected. The V call is TRBV12-5, the J call TRBJ1-2, with 7 bases identical to TRBD1. CDR3 coding DNA: TGTGCTAGTGGTTTCCCCCCAGGGGGGGGCTACACCTTC. Amino acid sequence: CASGFPPGGGYTF.